This T cell receptor (beta chain) is drawn from a study of blood T cells in healthy people across ages. It was with a sample-barcoded 5' primer and a J-beta primer mix that a second PCR of roughly 6 to 11 cycles was run. In TCRdb, the 5' RACE reads were re-called with MiXCR into one record per CDR3 protein. The sample consists of around 940,000 distinct CDR3 sequences, about 51% of them appearing once. Sample: blood. This receptor was taken from a woman aged 55-69 years in good health.

As DNA, the CDR3 is TGTGCCAGCAGTACCAGACAGGACCGCTACGAGCAGTACTTC. It translates to CASSTRQDRYEQYF. This chain uses TRBV6-6 with TRBJ2-7; a weak D match, TRBD1 (6 bases). From germline, CDR1 is MNHNY and CDR2 SVGAGI (reference sequence). There are 14 residues in the CDR3. Deletions cut 5 bases from V and 3 bases from J, with 14 bases between.